Below are 16 T cell receptor beta chains sequenced from a single sample in a study of blood T cell repertoires in COVID-19. The data were produced by immunoSEQ multiplex PCR, yet TCRdb's version contains in-frame clones alone and is incomplete. The table has 280,000 or so clones, 70% to 90% seen once. Material: PBMCs or T cells enriched from blood (not recorded which). All receptors derive from a man between 25 and 39 years old who had recovered from COVID-19.

The V call is TRBV14, the J call TRBJ2-1; D perhaps matches TRBD1 (5 bases). Germline assignment: CDR1 SGHDN and CDR2 FVKESK. V lost 1 base and J lost 4, with 11 bases in between. The CDR3 runs 15 residues. This CDR3 is CASSQVSGKYNEQFF. CDR3 nucleotides: TGTGCCAGCAGCCAAGTGTCAGGGAAGTACAATGAGCAGTTCTTC.

This chain links TRBV7-2 with TRBJ1-1, with D possibly being TRBD1 (6 bases). The CDR3 loop spans 14 amino acids. Germline CDR1 SGHTA, CDR2 FQGNSA. Between the trimmed V and J ends, which lost 8 bases and 5 bases, there was a span of 18 bases. The CDR3 nucleotides read TGTGCCAGCGCCAAGGGGGTGGCGCGGACTGAAGCTTTCTTT. This sequence encodes CASAKGVARTEAFF. Based on the CDR3 plus reference TRBV7-2 and TRBJ1-1, the full variable domain is GAGVSQSPSNKVTEKGKDVELRCDPISGHTALYWYRQSLGQGLEFLIYFQGNSAPDKSGLPSDRFSAERTGGSVSTLTIQRTQQEDSAVYLCASAKGVARTEAFFGQGTRLTVV.

V is TRBV18 and J is TRBJ2-1, with D possibly being TRBD1 (5 bases). Trimming took 2 bases from V and 0 from J, leaving 11 bases between them. This CDR3 is 16 amino acids long. Per germline, CDR1 KGHSH and CDR2 LQKENI. CDR3: CASSPEATASYNEQFF. CDR3 coding DNA: TGTGCCAGCTCACCAGAGGCGACAGCCTCCTACAATGAGCAGTTCTTC. The full variable domain, with the rest looked up from reference TRBV18 and TRBJ2-1, is NAGVMQNPRHLVRRRGQEARLRCSPMKGHSHVYWYRQLPEEGLKFMVYLQKENIIDESGMPKERFSAEFPKEGPSILRIQQVVRGDSAAYFCASSPEATASYNEQFFGPGTRLTVL.

The J gene is TRBJ2-5, the V gene TRBV5-1; a possible D gene is TRBD1 (6 bases). CDR1 and CDR2 (germline): SGHRS, YFSETQ. CDR3 size: 16 residues. V lost 0 bases and J 5 bases, leaving 17 bases between the germline ends. DNA of the CDR3: TGCGCCAGCAGCTTGGCCGCCAGGGGTGTTGCGGAGACCCAGTACTTC. Translating gives CASSLAARGVAETQYF.

J is TRBJ1-1 and V is TRBV7-9; D not resolved. The CDR3 contains 14 residues. Germline V CDR1 and CDR2: SEHNR, FQNEAQ (reference sequence). V lost 4 bases, J lost 7 bases, and 16 bases lay in between. In DNA, the CDR3 is TGTGCCAGCAGCTATCACAGTCTCGATCTTGAAGCTTTCTTT. Residues: CASSYHSLDLEAFF.

This clone showed up just a few times. Other DNA sequences in this specimen translate into the identical CDR3. The chain's CDR3 is CASSQAGGRSYEQYF. CDR3 coding DNA: TGCGCCAGCAGCCAAGCGGGGGGGAGGTCTTACGAGCAGTACTTC. V gene TRBV5-1 combines with J gene TRBJ2-7, with TRBD2 matching 10 bases. Germline loops: CDR1 SGHRS, CDR2 YFSETQ. With V trimmed by 4 bases and J by 4 bases, 8 bases remained unmatched. This CDR3 has 15 amino acids.

This rearrangement joins TRBV9 to TRBJ2-5; 10 bases fit TRBD2. CDR3 length: 16 amino acids. Germline CDR1 is SGDLS and CDR2 is YYNGEE. Losses at the gene ends were 0 bases for V and 1 base for J; bases not matched to a gene: 3. The CDR3 loop reads CASSVGASGSQETQYF. CDR3 nucleotides: TGTGCCAGCAGCGTAGGGGCTAGCGGGAGCCAAGAGACCCAGTACTTC.

This chain connects TRBV5-1 to TRBJ2-5; a weak D match, TRBD2 (6 bases). The CDR3 loop spans 14 amino acids. Germline V gene data show CDR1 as SGHRS and CDR2 as YFSETQ. Trimming stripped 4 bases from V and 2 bases from J, with 12 bases between. CDR3 sequence: CASSPRDGQETQYF. Written as DNA, the CDR3 is TGCGCCAGCAGCCCGCGGGACGGGCAAGAGACCCAGTACTTC.

CDR3 DNA sequence: TGTGCCAGCAGCTCCGGGACTGGACTAGTAGCTTTCTTT. This translates into CASSSGTGLVAFF. The gene calls are TRBV7-9 and TRBJ1-1, with D perhaps matching TRBD1 (5 bases). Per the germline V gene, CDR1 is SEHNR and CDR2 is FQNEAQ (reference sequence). This CDR3 has 13 amino acids. The V gene lost 4 bases and the J gene lost 10 bases, with 16 bases spanning the gap.

The V and J genes are TRBV6-5 and TRBJ2-2; D remains ambiguous. V was shortened by 6 bases and J by 6 bases, with 17 bases between the two germline ends. This CDR3 contains 15 residues. The V gene's germline CDR1 is MNHEY and CDR2 SVGAGI. The CDR3 region is CASRGSRPTSGELFF. DNA of the CDR3: TGTGCCAGCAGAGGTAGCCGGCCAACCTCCGGGGAGCTGTTTTTT.

The J gene is TRBJ1-3, the V gene TRBV7-2; the match to TRBD1 covers 8 bases. The length of the CDR3 is 15 residues. The germline CDR1 and CDR2 sequences are SGHTA and FQGNSA. V was pared by 5 bases and J by 3 bases, with 6 bases of the junction left unmatched. The CDR3 nucleotides read TGTGCCAGCAGCCGCGACAGGGGTGGTGGAAACACCATATATTTT. It translates to CASSRDRGGGNTIYF.

The chain recombines TRBV5-6 with TRBJ2-3, with TRBD1 matching 10 bases. There are 15 residues in the CDR3. With 4 bases clipped from V and 7 bases from J, the junction kept 9 bases outside the gene matches. Germline-derived CDR1 and CDR2 are SGHDT and YYEEEE. CDR3 region: CASSPTGGKLNTQYF. Written as DNA, the CDR3 is TGTGCCAGCAGCCCGACAGGGGGCAAGTTAAATACGCAGTATTTT.

This clone has just a few counts. The rearrangement joins TRBV9 to TRBJ1-3, with D perhaps matching TRBD1 (5 bases). The length of the CDR3 is 15 residues. Trimming took 2 bases from V and 3 from J, leaving 12 bases between them. CDR1 and CDR2 (germline): SGDLS, YYNGEE. CDR3 in amino acids: CASSVGTSLGNTIYF. In nucleotides, the CDR3 is TGTGCCAGCAGCGTGGGGACTTCGCTTGGAAACACCATATATTTT. The variable domain in full, completed from reference TRBV9 and TRBJ1-3, reads DSGVTQTPKHLITATGQRVTLRCSPRSGDLSVYWYQQSLDQGLQFLIQYYNGEERAKGNILERFSAQQFPDLHSELNLSSLELGDSALYFCASSVGTSLGNTIYFGEGSWLTVV.

The chain has TRBV29-1 and TRBJ2-1; 8 bases are shared with TRBD2. Germline-derived CDR1 and CDR2 are SQVTM and ANQGSEA. The CDR3 consists of 12 residues. The trim removed 4 bases at V and 9 bases at J, leaving 5 bases unmatched. CDR3 in amino acids: CSVASGHSEQFF. CDR3 nucleotides: TGCAGCGTTGCTAGCGGGCACAGTGAGCAGTTCTTC.

Details on this clone: The sample has other DNA sequences that encode this CDR3 too. V is TRBV5-1 and J is TRBJ1-3, with D perhaps TRBD1 (6 bases). The CDR3 sequence is 15 residues long. The V end lost 3 bases, the J end lost 0 bases, and 10 bases lay between the germline ends. The germline V gene encodes CDR1 SGHRS and CDR2 YFSETQ. The CDR3 DNA follows: TGCGCCAGCAGCTCACAGGGTAACTCTGGAAACACCATATATTTT. Protein sequence: CASSSQGNSGNTIYF.

V is TRBV18 and J is TRBJ2-7, with TRBD1 identical over 10 bases. Germline V gene lookup returns CDR1 KGHSH and CDR2 LQKENI. V was clipped by 2 bases and J by 7 bases; unmatched bases: 8. There are 15 residues in the CDR3. CDR3 sequence: CASSPGGTGVWEQYF. The CDR3 region has the DNA TGTGCCAGCTCACCAGGGGGGACAGGGGTATGGGAGCAGTACTTC.